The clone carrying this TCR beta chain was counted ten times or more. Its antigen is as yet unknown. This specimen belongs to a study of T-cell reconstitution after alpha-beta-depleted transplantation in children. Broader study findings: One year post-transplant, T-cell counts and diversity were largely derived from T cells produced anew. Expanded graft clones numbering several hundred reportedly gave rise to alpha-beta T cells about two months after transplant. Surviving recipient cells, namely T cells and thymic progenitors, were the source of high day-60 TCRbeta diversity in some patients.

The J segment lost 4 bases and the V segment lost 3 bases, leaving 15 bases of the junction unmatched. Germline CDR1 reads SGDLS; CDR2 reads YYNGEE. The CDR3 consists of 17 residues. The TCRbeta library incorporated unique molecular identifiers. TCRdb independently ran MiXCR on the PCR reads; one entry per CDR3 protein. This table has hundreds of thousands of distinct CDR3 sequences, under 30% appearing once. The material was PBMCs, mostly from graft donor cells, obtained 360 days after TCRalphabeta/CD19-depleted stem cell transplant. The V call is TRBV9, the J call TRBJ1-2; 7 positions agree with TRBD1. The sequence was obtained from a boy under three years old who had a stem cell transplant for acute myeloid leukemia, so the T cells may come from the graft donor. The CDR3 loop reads CASSGGTGQEGGYGYTF. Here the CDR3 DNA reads TGTGCCAGCAGCGGAGGGACCGGACAGGAGGGTGGCTATGGCTACACCTTC.